This T cell receptor (beta chain) was found in a study of blood T cell repertoires in COVID-19. Background on the study: Spain, Italy and the United States supplied samples that represented acute and convalescent COVID-19. PBMCs, B-cell-depleted T cells, or T cells provided the cDNA or gDNA that made up the material.

Only in-frame clones appear in the TCRdb table, and some are missing; sequencing was by immunoSEQ multiplex PCR. The sample lists 100,000 to 150,000 clones, about 80% occurring once. Looked up from germline, CDR1 is SGHDT and CDR2 is YYEEEE. V was trimmed by 4 bases and J by 0 bases, leaving 20 bases between them. The length of the CDR3 is 18 residues. This TCR was recovered from a middle-aged man with active or convalescent COVID-19. V usage is TRBV5-6 and J usage is TRBJ1-5; TRBD1 might be the D (6 bases). Sequencing was carried out using peripheral blood. CDR3 residues: CASSPWPRAGVSNQPQHF. For the CDR3, the DNA is TGTGCCAGCAGCCCATGGCCTCGAGCAGGGGTTAGCAATCAGCCCCAGCATTTT.